What follows are 21 T cell receptor beta chains derived from one specimen sequenced in a study of T cell repertoires in cytomegalovirus infection. TCRdb passed the reads through MiXCR, listing each CDR3 protein once. The sample lists roughly 500,000 distinct CDR3 sequences; 11% were seen once. Sequencing was performed on PBMCs. These receptors all come from a human donor in good health (CMV status not recorded). Some clones in this sample may be carry-over from other donors' samples.

This clonotype was seen a handful of times. A much larger clone differs from this one at a single base, so this may be a read error. CDR3 region: CASSWDRDTDTQYF. DNA for the CDR3: TGTGCCAGCAGCTGGGACAGGGACACAGATACGCAGTATTTT. This chain connects TRBV5-6 to TRBJ2-3; 9 bases line up with TRBD1. Germline V gene data show CDR1 as SGHDT and CDR2 as YYEEEE. This CDR3 spans 14 amino acids. Losses at the gene ends were 3 bases for V and 2 bases for J; bases not matched to a gene: 1.

The chain links TRBV12-3 or TRBV12-4 to TRBJ2-2; 9 nucleotides line up with TRBD2. The V segment lost 7 bases and the J segment 4 bases; nucleotides outside the gene matches: 10. The CDR3 is 16 amino acids. The CDR3 nucleotides are TGTGCCAGCAAAACTAGCGGGTCCCCGAGCACCGGGGAGCTGTTTTTT. Translated, it gives CASKTSGSPSTGELFF.

This clonotype has ten or more counts. The CDR3 bases are TGTGCCAGCACCTCCACAGGGTTACTTGCAACTAATGAAAAACTGTTTTTT. This encodes CASTSTGLLATNEKLFF. The genes are TRBV6-5 and TRBJ1-4, with D perhaps TRBD1 (6 bases). CDR1 and CDR2 from the germline V gene are MNHEY and SVGAGI. Between the trimmed V and J ends, which lost 7 bases and 0 bases, there was a span of 18 bases. This CDR3 comprises 17 residues.

This clonotype was recorded many times. The chain uses TRBV7-8 and TRBJ1-1, with unresolved D. The CDR3 runs 16 residues. Germline lookup yields CDR1 SGHVS and CDR2 FQNEAQ. V lost 4 bases to trimming and J lost 0 bases, with 15 bases between them. The CDR3 region has the DNA TGTGCCAGCAGCTACCTCCAGACGGTGATGAACACTGAAGCTTTCTTT. Its protein product is CASSYLQTVMNTEAFF. The full variable domain, rest sourced from reference TRBV7-8 and TRBJ1-1, is GAGVSQSPRYKVAKRGQDVALRCDPISGHVSLFWYQQALGQGPEFLTYFQNEAQLDKSGLPSDRFFAERPEGSVSTLKIQRTQQEDSAVYLCASSYLQTVMNTEAFFGQGTRLTVV.

This clonotype was seen ten or more times. The genes are TRBV12-3 or TRBV12-4 and TRBJ1-1; 9 nucleotides align to TRBD1. There are 14 residues in the CDR3. After removal of 7 bases from V and 3 bases from J, the junction contained 6 bases not matched to a gene. CDR3 DNA sequence: TGTGCCAGCACCAACCGGGACAGGGACACTGAAGCTTTCTTT. Translated, it gives CASTNRDRDTEAFF.

This clonotype was picked up a small number of times. The rearrangement links TRBV29-1 to TRBJ2-7; 14 bases line up with TRBD2. The length of the CDR3 is 17 residues. Trimming at V came to 6 bases and at J to 1 base, leaving 11 bases not matched to a gene. Germline V gives CDR1 SQVTM, CDR2 ANQGSEA. The CDR3 DNA reads TGCAGCGTGGCGACCGGGACTAGCGGGGGCCTGTCCTACGAGCAGTACTTC. This sequence encodes CSVATGTSGGLSYEQYF.

The chain is built from TRBV5-5 and TRBJ2-3; 9 bases are shared with TRBD2. Losses at the gene ends were 5 bases for V and 4 bases for J; bases not matched to a gene: 11. The CDR3 is 16 residues long. The germline V gene encodes CDR1 SGHKS and CDR2 YYEKEE (reference sequence). Here the CDR3 DNA reads TGTGCCAGCAGTCAACTTAGCGGGAGAGTCTCAGATACGCAGTATTTT. This codes for CASSQLSGRVSDTQYF.

This sequence joins TRBV28 and TRBJ1-1; 8 bases line up with TRBD1. Germline V gene lookup returns CDR1 MDHEN and CDR2 SYDVKM. The CDR3 sequence is 17 residues long. The V segment lost 2 bases and the J segment 2 bases; nucleotides outside the gene matches: 10. DNA for the CDR3: TGTGCCAGCAGTTTACCGCCCTTGACAGGGGATAACACTGAAGCTTTCTTT. Translating gives CASSLPPLTGDNTEAFF.

This clonotype appeared many times. The V gene is TRBV6-2 or TRBV6-3, the J gene TRBJ2-7; 11 nucleotides align to TRBD1. V gave up 5 bases and J gave up 3 bases; unmatched junction bases: 12. The CDR3 runs 17 residues. CDR1 and CDR2 from the germline V gene are MNHEY and SVGEGT. CDR3: CASSQSGQGENNYEQYF. For the CDR3, the DNA is TGTGCCAGCAGTCAATCGGGACAGGGGGAAAATAACTACGAGCAGTACTTC.

This clonotype was seen ten or more times. This chain links TRBV5-6 with TRBJ1-6; TRBD1 matches at 8 bases. The CDR3 contains 15 residues. From germline, CDR1 is SGHDT and CDR2 YYEEEE. V lost 2 bases, J lost 10 bases, and 8 bases stayed unmatched. The CDR3 DNA follows: TGTGCCAGCAGCTTTGGACAGGGAAGTCGGTCACCCCTCCACTTT. It specifies CASSFGQGSRSPLHF.

V gene TRBV5-1 combines with J gene TRBJ2-7, with unresolved D. Deletions cut 0 bases from V and 0 bases from J, with 10 bases between. This CDR3 is built from 15 residues. Per germline, CDR1 SGHRS and CDR2 YFSETQ. CDR3 residues: CASSLDGLISYEQYF. As DNA, the CDR3 is TGCGCCAGCAGCTTGGATGGGCTGATCTCCTACGAGCAGTACTTC.

This clonotype was counted many times. The chain has TRBV5-4 and TRBJ1-2, with a tentative D call TRBD1 (5 bases). Germline V CDR1 and CDR2: SGHNT, YYREEE (reference sequence). The CDR3 spans 13 residues. The V and J ends lost 4 bases and 4 bases respectively, with 11 bases between them. CDR3 DNA sequence: TGTGCCAGCAGCCCGGGGGAGGGCTATGGCTACACCTTC. It encodes CASSPGEGYGYTF.

In its sample, this clonotype was seen many times. The chain joins TRBV11-3 to TRBJ2-1, with TRBD1 matching over 9 bases. The germline gives CDR1 SGHNT, CDR2 YENEEA. With 1 base clipped from V and 0 bases from J, the junction kept 1 base outside the gene matches. The CDR3 is made up of 16 amino acids. In nucleotides, the CDR3 is TGTGCCAGCAGCTTAGGACAGGGGGTCTCCTACAATGAGCAGTTCTTC. Protein product: CASSLGQGVSYNEQFF.

The table lists this clonotype with many counts. Compared with germline, one end of the junction differs, possibly owing to a read error. The genes are TRBV10-3 and TRBJ2-1; the D is unclear. The CDR3 loop spans 14 amino acids. Looked up from germline, CDR1 is ENHRY and CDR2 is SYGVKD. DNA for the CDR3: TGTGCCATCAGTGCCGGCCAATCCTTCAATGAGCAGTTCTTC. Protein: CAISAGQSFNEQFF.

This clonotype has ten or more counts. The J gene is TRBJ1-5, the V gene TRBV12-3 or TRBV12-4; D possibly corresponds to TRBD1 (5 bases). This CDR3 region has 16 residues. V was clipped by 2 bases and J by 2 bases, with 13 bases between them. The CDR3 here is CASSLYPPRGNQPQHF. The CDR3 nucleotides are TGTGCCAGCAGTTTATACCCCCCCAGGGGCAATCAGCCCCAGCATTTT.

The chain recombines TRBV5-4 with TRBJ2-2; perhaps TRBD2 as D (7 bases). Trimming removed 2 bases at V and 7 bases at J, with 15 bases between. The CDR3 runs 15 residues. Germline-derived CDR1 and CDR2 are SGHNT and YYREEE (reference sequence). DNA for the CDR3: TGTGCCAGCAGCTTAAGTGGGGGGGCGGTCGGGGAGCTGTTTTTT. It translates to CASSLSGGAVGELFF.

This clonotype was observed at least ten times. This rearrangement joins TRBV6-1 to TRBJ1-2; 7 positions agree with TRBD1. The V and J ends lost 11 bases and 6 bases, in that order; junction bases with no gene match: 6. This CDR3 spans 11 amino acids. Germline CDR1 and CDR2: MNHNS and SASEGT. CDR3 in amino acids: CAATGTDGYTF. The CDR3 DNA reads TGTGCCGCCACTGGGACAGATGGCTACACCTTC.

This clonotype was detected many times. This sequence joins TRBV2 and TRBJ2-5; D is possibly TRBD1 or TRBD2 (5 bases each). Trimming stripped 4 bases from V and 2 bases from J, with 20 bases between. The CDR3 covers 17 residues. Germline V gene sequence: CDR1 SNHLY, CDR2 FYNNEI. The CDR3 loop is CASSGRSQGGRQETQYF. CDR3 bases: TGTGCCAGCAGTGGGAGGTCGCAGGGTGGTCGGCAAGAGACCCAGTACTTC.

With respect to this clonotype: The junction does not match germline at one end; this may be a read error. The chain recombines TRBV12-3 or TRBV12-4 with TRBJ2-2; perhaps TRBD2 as D (5 bases). CDR3 size: 12 residues. CDR3 bases: TGTGCCAGCAGTTTGGTCACCGGGGAGCTGTCTTTT. Translating gives CASSLVTGELSF.

This clonotype was recorded many times. V and J are TRBV2 and TRBJ2-4, with D uncertain. This CDR3 has 17 amino acids. The V end lost 0 bases, the J end lost 0 bases, and 12 bases lay between the germline ends. The germline CDR1 and CDR2 sequences are SNHLY and FYNNEI. The CDR3 DNA reads as TGTGCCAGCAGTGAAGCGCTTGCAGAACTAGCCAAAAACATTCAGTACTTC. Protein product: CASSEALAELAKNIQYF.

In its sample, this clonotype was seen a few times. The chain couples TRBV6-6 to TRBJ1-5; D is unclear. This CDR3 is 13 amino acids long. Between the trimmed V and J ends, which lost 5 bases and 1 base, there was a span of 6 bases. Looked up from germline, CDR1 is MNHNY and CDR2 is SVGAGI (reference sequence). The CDR3 bases are TGTGCCAGCAGTAACCCAAGCAATCAGCCCCAGCATTTT. Its protein is CASSNPSNQPQHF.